Reported below is one T cell receptor beta chain. TCRdb's copy holds only in-frame clones and misses some; the assay was immunoSEQ multiplex PCR. The table has roughly 89,000 clones, 90% to 95% seen once. These data originate in a study of control samples from healthy donors and cancer patients. Germline-derived CDR1 and CDR2 are LNHDA and SQIVND (reference sequence). The CDR3 length is 13 residues. Deletions cut 7 bases from V and 5 bases from J, with 15 bases between. The specimen sequenced was blood. This clonotype originated in a man aged 50-60 years in good health. The gene calls are TRBV19 and TRBJ2-7; D may correspond to TRBD1 or TRBD2 (5 bases each). This CDR3 reads CASKVGGTDEQYF. CDR3 bases: TGTGCCAGTAAAGTTGGGGGAACAGACGAGCAGTACTTC.